This T cell receptor beta chain stems from a study of early T cells in non-severe SARS-CoV-2 infection. Study as a whole: Investigators sequenced bulk RNA drawn from unsorted whole blood, and chains remained unpaired. Points from the study as a whole: VDJdb-based matching was biased toward anti-spike CD8 responses and missed private and CD4 specificities.

This CDR3 comprises 15 residues. The V gene's germline CDR1 is SGHTA and CDR2 FQGNSA. With V trimmed by 8 bases and J by 5 bases, 12 bases remained unmatched. As part of library construction, unique molecular identifiers were attached to individual cDNA molecules. MiXCR, run by TCRdb on the 5' RACE reads, gives a single entry per CDR3 protein. The data hold 50,000 to 60,000 distinct CDR3 sequences, with about 7.7% observed a single time. The sample holds many counts of this clonotype. Its antigen is currently unknown. Sequenced material: whole blood. This sequence was found in an adult who was a healthcare worker with PCR-confirmed SARS-CoV-2 infection or an uninfected control (not recorded which). The rearrangement joins TRBV7-2 to TRBJ2-5; 9 bases line up with TRBD2. The CDR3 DNA is TGTGCCAGCGAGTATAGCGGGAGTTTGGGTGAGACCCAGTACTTC. This sequence encodes CASEYSGSLGETQYF.